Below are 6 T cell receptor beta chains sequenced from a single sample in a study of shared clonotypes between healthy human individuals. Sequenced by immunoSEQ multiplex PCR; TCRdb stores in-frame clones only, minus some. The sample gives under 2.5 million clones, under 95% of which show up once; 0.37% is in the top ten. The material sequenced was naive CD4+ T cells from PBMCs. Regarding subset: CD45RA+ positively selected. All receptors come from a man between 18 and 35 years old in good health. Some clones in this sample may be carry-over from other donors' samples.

The CDR3 coding sequence is TGTGCCAGCAGTGAAGCGTGGCGCGTCCTGACTTTC. Protein sequence: CASSEAWRVLTF. The chain joins TRBV6-1 to TRBJ2-6, with no clear D. The germline CDR1 and CDR2 sequences are MNHNS and SASEGT. V was trimmed by 0 bases and J by 12 bases, leaving 6 bases between them. The length of the CDR3 is 12 residues.

CDR3 DNA sequence: TGTGCCAGCAGTTACGGGACAGGGGCCTTCGAGCAGTACTTC. This translates into CASSYGTGAFEQYF. J is TRBJ2-7 and V is TRBV6-5; 10 bases are shared with TRBD1. This CDR3 contains 14 residues. Germline CDR1 MNHEY, CDR2 SVGAGI. Unmatched junction bases numbered 4, after V lost 2 bases and J lost 6 bases.

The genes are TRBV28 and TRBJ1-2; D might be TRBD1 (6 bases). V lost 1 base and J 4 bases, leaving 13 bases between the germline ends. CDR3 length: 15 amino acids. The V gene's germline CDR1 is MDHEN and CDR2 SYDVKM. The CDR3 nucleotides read TGTGCCAGCAGTTTATTCGGCAGGGGAGGCTATGGCTACACCTTC. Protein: CASSLFGRGGYGYTF.

The CDR3 here is CASSLSGYGAVTDTQYF. CDR3 DNA sequence: TGCGCCAGCAGCTTATCTGGCTATGGAGCGGTCACAGATACGCAGTATTTT. The gene calls are TRBV5-1 and TRBJ2-3; D may be TRBD2 (5 bases). CDR3 length: 17 residues. In germline, CDR1 is SGHRS, CDR2 YFSETQ. The germline V and J ends were trimmed by 2 bases and 2 bases, with 18 bases remaining between them.

CDR3 sequence reads: CASSSVHPTGELFF. The CDR3 region has the DNA TGTGCCAGCAGCTCTGTACATCCCACCGGGGAGCTGTTTTTT. The chain uses TRBV5-6 and TRBJ2-2; no definite D call. Per the germline V gene, CDR1 is SGHDT and CDR2 is YYEEEE. The CDR3 runs to 14 residues. V lost 3 bases and J 4 bases, leaving 10 bases between the germline ends.

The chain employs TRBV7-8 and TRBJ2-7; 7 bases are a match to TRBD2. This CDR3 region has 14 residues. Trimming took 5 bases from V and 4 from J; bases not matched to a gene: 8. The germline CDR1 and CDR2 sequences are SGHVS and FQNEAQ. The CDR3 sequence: CASSPGGRRYEQYF. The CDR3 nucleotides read TGTGCCAGCAGCCCTGGCGGGAGAAGGTACGAGCAGTACTTC.